These 14 T cell receptor beta chains originate from one sample sequenced in a study of control samples from healthy donors and cancer patients. This table comes from immunoSEQ multiplex PCR, and its TCRdb copy is limited to in-frame clones, with some not included. The sample holds some 14,000 clones, around 77% seen once. The sequencing input was formalin-fixed, paraffin-embedded tissue. Source of these receptors: a female donor with lung cancer.

This rearrangement joins TRBV2 to TRBJ1-1, with TRBD1 identical over 7 bases. J gave up 1 base and V 6 bases, and 11 bases lay outside the gene matches. CDR1 SNHLY and CDR2 FYNNEI come from the germline V gene. The CDR3 has 16 amino acids. The DNA of the CDR3 is TGTGCCAGCAGCGAAAGGACAGGCCTTCCGAACACTGAAGCTTTCTTT. Translated: CASSERTGLPNTEAFF.

The chain couples TRBV11-2 to TRBJ2-5; D is possibly TRBD1 or TRBD2 (5 bases each). CDR3 length: 13 amino acids. Germline-derived CDR1 and CDR2 are SGHAT and FQNNGV. Deletions cut 5 bases from V and 3 bases from J, with 10 bases between. The CDR3: CASSPGPEETQYF. The CDR3 coding sequence is TGTGCCAGCAGCCCGGGACCAGAAGAGACCCAGTACTTC.

This clone was observed a handful of times. The V call is TRBV20-1, the J call TRBJ1-1; D is possibly TRBD1 (6 bases). The CDR3 loop spans 14 amino acids. The germline CDR1 and CDR2 sequences are DFQATT and SNEGSKA (reference sequence). V was cut by 3 bases and J by 3 bases, with 14 bases left in between. CDR3 sequence: CSASGGQTDTEAFF. The CDR3 bases are TGCAGTGCTAGTGGAGGACAGACGGACACTGAAGCTTTCTTT.

V is TRBV6-5 and J is TRBJ2-1, with a weak D call TRBD2 (6 bases). Germline values: CDR1 MNHEY, CDR2 SVGAGI. CDR3 length: 14 amino acids. V lost 4 bases and J lost 8, with 15 bases in between. CDR3 DNA sequence: TGTGCCAGCAGTTCTCGACTAGGGGCTGATGAGCAGTTCTTC. This codes for CASSSRLGADEQFF.

This sequence joins TRBV7-2 and TRBJ2-1; 8 bases map to TRBD2. Per the germline V gene, CDR1 is SGHTA and CDR2 is FQGNSA. The CDR3 contains 15 residues. The V segment lost 2 bases and the J segment 5 bases; nucleotides outside the gene matches: 5. The CDR3 sequence: CASSLKGTRNNEQFF. CDR3 sequence (DNA): TGTGCCAGCAGCTTAAAGGGGACTAGGAACAATGAGCAGTTCTTC.

Here the CDR3 reads CSVEDPGAGHRGASLYYGYTF. For the CDR3, the DNA is TGCAGCGTTGAAGATCCTGGGGCAGGGCATAGGGGGGCCTCCCTTTACTATGGCTACACCTTC. This chain joins TRBV29-1 and TRBJ1-2, with TRBD1 as a possible D gene (6 bases). The CDR3 runs 21 residues. V lost 0 bases, J lost 3 bases, and 32 bases lay in between. Germline lookup yields CDR1 SQVTM and CDR2 ANQGSEA.

To note about this clone: At one boundary the junction diverges from the germline segment, which might be a read error. Other DNA sequences in the same sample also yield this CDR3. This chain joins TRBV7-9 and TRBJ1-2; 7 bases match TRBD1. In germline, CDR1 is SEHNR, CDR2 FQNEAQ (reference sequence). This CDR3 is built from 13 residues. Here the CDR3 reads CASSPTGIYGYTF. In nucleotides, the CDR3 is TGTGCTAGCAGCCCGACAGGGATCTATGGCTACACCTTC.

As DNA, the CDR3 is TGTGCCAGTAGCAGGACAGGGGATTACTATGGCTACACCTTC. Residues: CASSRTGDYYGYTF. This chain links TRBV19 with TRBJ1-2, with 9 bases identical to TRBD1. Losses at the gene ends were 6 bases for V and 3 bases for J; bases not matched to a gene: 5. The germline V gene has CDR1 LNHDA and CDR2 SQIVND (reference sequence). CDR3 length: 14 residues.

The chain has TRBV18 and TRBJ2-2; D unclear. Per germline, CDR1 KGHSH and CDR2 LQKENI. Trimming took 3 bases from V and 0 from J, leaving 11 bases between them. The CDR3 spans 16 residues. CDR3 DNA sequence: TGTGCCAGCTCACCGTGGCGCGCCGCGAACACCGGGGAGCTGTTTTTT. Translated, it gives CASSPWRAANTGELFF.

The chain carries TRBV2 and TRBJ2-3; D possibly matches TRBD1 or TRBD2 (5 bases each). Trimming pared 7 bases from V and 7 bases from J, leaving 21 bases between. Germline V gives CDR1 SNHLY, CDR2 FYNNEI. The CDR3 sequence is 15 residues long. CDR3 sequence (DNA): TGTGCCAGCACCACCGGGGCTACCTTCGGGTATACGCAGTATTTT. Encoded protein: CASTTGATFGYTQYF.

The V gene is TRBV4-3, the J gene TRBJ2-4, with D hard to call. Trimming stripped 0 bases from V and 2 bases from J, with 14 bases between. Germline-derived CDR1 and CDR2 are LGHNA and YSLEER. There are 17 residues in the CDR3. CDR3 in DNA: TGCGCCAGCAGCCAAGATCTGGCTGGCAGCTCCAAAAACATTCAGTACTTC. This gives the protein CASSQDLAGSSKNIQYF.

The rearrangement joins TRBV5-6 to TRBJ1-4; D may be TRBD1 (5 bases). From germline, CDR1 is SGHDT and CDR2 YYEEEE. V was trimmed by 2 bases and J by 15 bases, leaving 23 bases between them. This CDR3 comprises 15 residues. CDR3 amino acids: CASSFGDAGRQQMFF. CDR3 sequence (DNA): TGTGCCAGCAGCTTTGGGGACGCAGGTAGACAGCAAATGTTTTTT.

As regards this clone: A much larger clone lies a single base off, so this may be a read error. Additional DNA sequences in this sample encode the identical CDR3. This chain links TRBV7-9 with TRBJ2-3; 7 bases map to TRBD2. The V gene end was trimmed by 6 bases and the J gene end by 2 bases; junction bases not matched to a gene: 5. The CDR3 totals 14 residues. Germline V lookup: CDR1 SEHNR, CDR2 FQNEAQ (reference sequence). The CDR3 nucleotides read TGTGCCAGCAGAAATCTAGCGGCCACAGATACGCAGTATTTT. It codes for CASRNLAATDTQYF.

The rearrangement uses TRBV7-3 and TRBJ2-1, with TRBD2 matching 12 bases. The CDR3 loop spans 15 amino acids. Trimming took 1 base from V and 9 from J; bases not matched to a gene: 4. The germline V gene has CDR1 SGHTA and CDR2 FQGTGA. The CDR3 DNA is TGTGCCAGCAGCTTAAGGGCTAGCGGGAGGGGTGAGCAGTTCTTC. Translated: CASSLRASGRGEQFF.